These 23 T cell receptor beta chains share one sample of origin, sequenced in a study of CD8 T cells in Susac syndrome. Reverse transcription of 0.5 to 1 ug RNA was performed with random hexamers. TCRdb re-derived calls from the immunoSEQ multiplex PCR reads in MiXCR, one entry per CDR3 protein. The data show roughly 150,000 distinct CDR3 sequences, approximately 95% seen once. The sequencing input was CD4+ T cells from PBMCs. These receptors were taken from a human donor with Susac syndrome.

This clonotype was detected only once. This chain links TRBV29-1 with TRBJ2-3, with D unclear. The ends were cut back, 7 bases at V and 8 bases at J, with 10 bases in the middle. This CDR3 region has 10 residues. From germline, CDR1 is SQVTM and CDR2 ANQGSEA. The CDR3 DNA reads as TGCAGCGGGACCGTTGGTACGCAGTATTTT. Residues: CSGTVGTQYF.

This sequence joins TRBV5-5 and TRBJ2-7; D unclear. CDR3 length: 12 amino acids. V lost 4 bases and J 5 bases, leaving 10 bases between the germline ends. In germline, CDR1 is SGHKS, CDR2 YYEKEE (reference sequence). The CDR3 is CASSRVVDEQYF. CDR3 coding DNA: TGTGCCAGCAGCCGCGTCGTCGACGAGCAGTACTTC.

J is TRBJ2-2 and V is TRBV9; no clear D. Germline values: CDR1 SGDLS, CDR2 YYNGEE. The CDR3 totals 13 residues. Trimming took 0 bases from V and 6 from J, leaving 6 bases between them. The CDR3 region is CASSVDLAGELFF. CDR3 nucleotides: TGTGCCAGCAGCGTAGACCTCGCCGGGGAGCTGTTTTTT.

This clonotype was picked up one time. The rearrangement uses TRBV7-9 and TRBJ1-3; no firm D call. V was pared by 5 bases and J by 8 bases, with 16 bases between. CDR1 SEHNR and CDR2 FQNEAQ come from the germline V gene (reference sequence). The CDR3 sequence is 14 residues long. The CDR3 nucleotides read TGTGCCAGCAGCGACTCCCTGGTGAGGGACACCATATATTTT. Protein: CASSDSLVRDTIYF.

This sequence joins TRBV29-1 and TRBJ1-2; possibly TRBD1 for D (6 bases). Germline values: CDR1 SQVTM, CDR2 ANQGSEA. The length of the CDR3 is 12 residues. V lost 7 bases and J lost 0, with 9 bases in between. The CDR3: CSAGGPNYGYTF. In DNA, the CDR3 is TGCAGCGCCGGGGGGCCTAACTATGGCTACACCTTC.

The chain joins TRBV12-3 or TRBV12-4 to TRBJ2-5; TRBD2 matches 10 bases. The CDR3 sequence is 17 residues long. The junction had 11 bases not matched to a gene; V was cut back by 3 bases and J by 4 bases. CDR3 coding DNA: TGTGCCAGCAGTTTGGACAGCGGGGGGGTGAAGGGAGAGACCCAGTACTTC. Translating it yields CASSLDSGGVKGETQYF.

This rearrangement joins TRBV6-5 to TRBJ2-7; D may be TRBD2 (5 bases). Trimming removed 8 bases from V and 3 bases from J, with 17 bases in between. CDR3 length: 14 residues. CDR1 and CDR2 (germline): MNHEY, SVGAGI. CDR3 nucleotide sequence: TGTGCCAGCGCCAACACGGGGATGGGCTACGAGCAGTACTTC. Translating it yields CASANTGMGYEQYF.

This chain uses TRBV29-1 with TRBJ2-5, with TRBD1 identical over 8 bases. This CDR3 comprises 11 residues. The ends lost 7 bases at V and 2 bases at J; junction bases unmatched: 0. Germline V gene sequence: CDR1 SQVTM, CDR2 ANQGSEA. The CDR3 sequence: CSGTGQETQYF. CDR3 coding DNA: TGCAGCGGGACAGGGCAAGAGACCCAGTACTTC.

The chain uses TRBV12-3 or TRBV12-4 and TRBJ2-3; a weak D match, TRBD1 (6 bases). The CDR3 totals 12 residues. Between the trimmed V and J ends, which lost 7 bases and 11 bases, there was a span of 16 bases. CDR3 DNA sequence: TGTGCCAGCAATAGCCTCGGGACACGGCAGTATTTT. Translated, it gives CASNSLGTRQYF.

The J gene is TRBJ2-5, the V gene TRBV20-1; 8 bases line up with TRBD2. The CDR3 totals 14 residues. Per germline, CDR1 DFQATT and CDR2 SNEGSKA (reference sequence). J was trimmed by 1 base and V by 4 bases; bases with no gene match: 5. CDR3 coding DNA: TGCAGTGCTACCCCTCTAGCGGGCCAAGAGACCCAGTACTTC. The encoded protein is CSATPLAGQETQYF.

J is TRBJ1-1 and V is TRBV6-5; D not resolved. CDR1 is MNHEY and CDR2 is SVGAGI in the germline V gene. The V gene lost 5 bases and the J gene lost 8 bases, with 9 bases spanning the gap. The length of the CDR3 is 11 residues. The CDR3 is CASSMGAEAFF. The CDR3, as DNA: TGTGCCAGCAGTATGGGAGCGGAAGCTTTCTTT.

The gene calls are TRBV3-1 and TRBJ2-7; D is unclear. V lost 5 bases, J lost 0 bases, and 14 bases lay in between. Germline CDR1 and CDR2: LGHDT and YNNKEL (reference sequence). The CDR3 loop spans 15 amino acids. The CDR3 reads CASSDGAKSSYEQYF. The CDR3 DNA is TGTGCCAGCAGCGACGGTGCGAAAAGCTCCTACGAGCAGTACTTC.

This rearrangement joins TRBV3-1 to TRBJ1-1, with a tentative D call TRBD1 (5 bases). V lost 6 bases, J lost 5 bases, and 19 bases lay in between. The germline CDR1 and CDR2 sequences are LGHDT and YNNKEL (reference sequence). The CDR3 length is 15 residues. CDR3: CASSPWGQAGTEAFF. CDR3 nucleotides: TGTGCCAGCAGTCCCTGGGGCCAGGCGGGGACTGAAGCTTTCTTT.

This chain links TRBV7-2 with TRBJ2-3, with TRBD2 matching over 10 bases. Germline V gives CDR1 SGHTA, CDR2 FQGNSA. V shed 2 bases and J 5 bases; nucleotides not matched to a gene: 10. The CDR3 length is 17 residues. CDR3: CASSLSLTSGRGDTQYF. As DNA, the CDR3 is TGTGCCAGCAGCTTATCCCTGACTAGCGGGCGGGGAGATACGCAGTATTTT.

V and J are TRBV29-1 and TRBJ1-1; D is unresolved. Trimming left V 2 bases short and J 12 bases short, with 19 bases between. CDR3 size: 13 residues. Germline V lookup: CDR1 SQVTM, CDR2 ANQGSEA. CDR3 sequence: CSVEPRGRTAPFF. Here the CDR3 DNA reads TGCAGCGTTGAACCGCGTGGGCGGACGGCGCCTTTCTTT.

This clonotype has a single count. This chain joins TRBV5-8 and TRBJ2-5; D may be TRBD1 or TRBD2 (5 bases each). Trimming took 6 bases from V and 5 from J, leaving 17 bases between them. This CDR3 comprises 14 residues. The germline gives CDR1 SGHTS, CDR2 YDEGEE. CDR3 in amino acids: CASNTGTGGETQYF. DNA for the CDR3: TGTGCCAGCAACACCGGGACCGGTGGGGAGACCCAGTACTTC.

V is TRBV2 and J is TRBJ1-1; TRBD1 matches at 7 bases. Germline V lookup: CDR1 SNHLY, CDR2 FYNNEI. The V gene end was trimmed by 6 bases and the J gene end by 1 base; junction bases not matched to a gene: 8. The CDR3 is 15 residues long. Here the CDR3 DNA reads TGTGCCAGCAGGAGACAGGGAATTGAGAACACTGAAGCTTTCTTT. Protein sequence: CASRRQGIENTEAFF. Variable domain in full (rest from reference TRBV2 and TRBJ1-1): EPEVTQTPSHQVTQMGQEVILRCVPISNHLYFYWYRQILGQKVEFLVSFYNNEISEKSEIFDDQFSVERPDGSNFTLKIRSTKLEDSAMYFCASRRQGIENTEAFFGQGTRLTVV.

This chain joins TRBV23-1 and TRBJ2-5; possibly TRBD1 or TRBD2 for D (5 bases each). TRBV23-1 is treated as an ORF (open reading frame) with a function not yet certain. Trimming stripped 2 bases from V and 5 bases from J, with 24 bases between. CDR3 length equals 18 residues. This CDR3 is CASSQPSKDGTVFETQYF. The CDR3 DNA reads TGCGCCAGCAGTCAACCATCGAAAGACGGGACGGTTTTCGAGACCCAGTACTTC.

This rearrangement joins TRBV20-1 to TRBJ1-2, with 7 bases aligning to TRBD1. The length of the CDR3 is 15 residues. V shed 0 bases, J shed 4 bases, and the junction held 8 bases outside the gene matches. Germline assignment: CDR1 DFQATT and CDR2 SNEGSKA (reference sequence). As DNA, the CDR3 is TGCAGTGCTAGAGAAGGGGGCAGGATGACCTATGGCTACACCTTC. It yields the protein CSAREGGRMTYGYTF.

This sequence joins TRBV21-1 and TRBJ1-5. TRBV21-1 represents a pseudogene. The CDR3 consists of 14 residues. For the CDR3, the DNA is TGTGCCAGCAGCATTTATCCCGAGGGCCAGCCCCAGCATTTT. Residues: CASSIYPEGQPQHF.

The CDR3 sequence: CASSLTDREAFF. The DNA of the CDR3 is TGTGCCAGCAGCTTAACGGACAGGGAAGCTTTCTTT. This chain joins TRBV7-9 and TRBJ1-1; 7 positions agree with TRBD1. CDR3 length: 12 residues. The J segment lost 8 bases and the V segment lost 2 bases, leaving 2 bases of the junction unmatched. Germline V CDR1 and CDR2: SEHNR, FQNEAQ (reference sequence).

The genes are TRBV15 and TRBJ2-1, with TRBD1 identical over 9 bases. CDR1 is LNHNV, CDR2 YYDKDF, per germline (reference sequence). This CDR3 has 13 amino acids. The V and J ends lost 2 bases and 15 bases, in that order; junction bases with no gene match: 8. As DNA, the CDR3 is TGTGCCACCAGCAGACCCTTCGGGACAGGGTTGTTCTTC. Its translation: CATSRPFGTGLFF.

The rearrangement joins TRBV9 to TRBJ1-2; 7 positions match TRBD1. V dropped 3 bases and J dropped 4; count of bases not matched to a gene: 3. Germline-derived CDR1 and CDR2 are SGDLS and YYNGEE. The CDR3 is made up of 13 amino acids. The CDR3 reads CASSEQGSYGYTF. In DNA form, the CDR3 reads TGTGCCAGCAGCGAACAGGGGTCCTATGGCTACACCTTC.